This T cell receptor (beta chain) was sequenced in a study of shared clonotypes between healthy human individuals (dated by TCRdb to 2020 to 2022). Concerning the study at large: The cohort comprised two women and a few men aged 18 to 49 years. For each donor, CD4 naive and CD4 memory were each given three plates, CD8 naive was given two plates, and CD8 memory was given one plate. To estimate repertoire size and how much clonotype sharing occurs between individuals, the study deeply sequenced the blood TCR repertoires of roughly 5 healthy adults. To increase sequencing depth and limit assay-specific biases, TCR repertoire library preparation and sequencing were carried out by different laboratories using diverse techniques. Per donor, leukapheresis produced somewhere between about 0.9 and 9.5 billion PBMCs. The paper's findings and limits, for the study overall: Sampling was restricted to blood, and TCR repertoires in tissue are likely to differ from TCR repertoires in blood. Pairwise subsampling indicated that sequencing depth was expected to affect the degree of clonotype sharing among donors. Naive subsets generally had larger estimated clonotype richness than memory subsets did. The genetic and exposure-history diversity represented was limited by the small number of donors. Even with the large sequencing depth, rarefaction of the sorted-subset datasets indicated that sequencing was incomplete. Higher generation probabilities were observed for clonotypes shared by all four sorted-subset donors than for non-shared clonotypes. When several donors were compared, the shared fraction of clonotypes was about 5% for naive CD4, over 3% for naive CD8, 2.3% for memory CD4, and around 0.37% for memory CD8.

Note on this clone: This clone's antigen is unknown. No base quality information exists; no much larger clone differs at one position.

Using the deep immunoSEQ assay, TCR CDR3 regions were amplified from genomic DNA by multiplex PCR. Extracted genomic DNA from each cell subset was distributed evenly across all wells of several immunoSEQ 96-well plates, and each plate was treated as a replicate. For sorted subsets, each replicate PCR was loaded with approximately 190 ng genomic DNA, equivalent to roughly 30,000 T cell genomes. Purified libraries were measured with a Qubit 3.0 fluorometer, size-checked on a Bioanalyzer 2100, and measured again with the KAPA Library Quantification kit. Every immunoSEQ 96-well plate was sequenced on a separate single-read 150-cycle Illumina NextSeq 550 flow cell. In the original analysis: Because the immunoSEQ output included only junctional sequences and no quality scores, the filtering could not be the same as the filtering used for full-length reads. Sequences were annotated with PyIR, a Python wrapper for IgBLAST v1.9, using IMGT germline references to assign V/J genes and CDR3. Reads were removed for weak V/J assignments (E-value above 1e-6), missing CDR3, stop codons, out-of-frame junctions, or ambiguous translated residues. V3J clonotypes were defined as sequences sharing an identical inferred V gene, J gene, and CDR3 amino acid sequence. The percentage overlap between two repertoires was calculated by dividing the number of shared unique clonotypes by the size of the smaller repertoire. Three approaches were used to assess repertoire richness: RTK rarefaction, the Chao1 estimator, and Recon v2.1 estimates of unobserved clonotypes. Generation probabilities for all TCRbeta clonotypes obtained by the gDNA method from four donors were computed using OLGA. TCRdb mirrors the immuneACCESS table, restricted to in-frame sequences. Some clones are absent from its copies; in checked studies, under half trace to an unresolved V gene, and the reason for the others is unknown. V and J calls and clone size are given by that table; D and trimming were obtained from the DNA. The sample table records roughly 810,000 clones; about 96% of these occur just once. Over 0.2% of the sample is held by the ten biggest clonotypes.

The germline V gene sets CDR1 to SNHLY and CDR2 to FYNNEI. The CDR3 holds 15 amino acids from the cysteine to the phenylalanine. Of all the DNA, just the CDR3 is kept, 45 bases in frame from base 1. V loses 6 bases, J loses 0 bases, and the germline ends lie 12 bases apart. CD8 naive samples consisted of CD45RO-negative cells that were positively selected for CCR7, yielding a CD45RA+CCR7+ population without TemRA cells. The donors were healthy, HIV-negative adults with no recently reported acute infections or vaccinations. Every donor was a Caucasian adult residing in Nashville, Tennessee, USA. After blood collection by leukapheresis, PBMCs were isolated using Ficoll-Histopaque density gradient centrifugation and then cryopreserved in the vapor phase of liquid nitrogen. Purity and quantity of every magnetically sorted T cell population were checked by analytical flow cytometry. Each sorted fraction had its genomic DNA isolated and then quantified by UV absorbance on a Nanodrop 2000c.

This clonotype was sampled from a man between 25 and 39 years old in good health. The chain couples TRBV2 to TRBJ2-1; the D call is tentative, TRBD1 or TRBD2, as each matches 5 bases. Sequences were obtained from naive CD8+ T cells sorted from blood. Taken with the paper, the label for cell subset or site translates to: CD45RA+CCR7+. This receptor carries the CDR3 CASRGTESSYNEQFF. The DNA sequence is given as TGTGCCAGCAGGGGGACCGAGAGCTCCTACAATGAGCAGTTCTTC.